This TCR beta chain was found in a study of post-analysis software for immune sequencing data (dated by TCRdb to the mid-2010s). Regarding the complete study: The recorded disease courses included relapsing-remitting, secondary progressive and progressive-relapsing multiple sclerosis, and some patients had no subtype annotation. The multiple sclerosis patient repertoires were compared with approximately 11 previously published healthy control repertoires from donors aged about 6 to 28 years. A subset of samples was prepared in parallel using single-end sample barcoding, then pooled and co-amplified after Illumina adapter ligation.

Paper-wide results and their limitations: Compared with controls, multiple sclerosis patients had significantly lower normalized Chao1 diversity, a finding suggesting substantial peripheral T-cell clonal expansion. The control group was slightly older than the multiple sclerosis patient group. Patients showed significantly higher frequencies than controls for a handful of TRBV segments, among them TRBV5-6, TRBV5-1 and TRBV20-1. When samples were clustered directly using the F measure, samples prepared in the same batch co-clustered strongly, which prompted a batch-effect correction.

The library relied on PCR. The data were produced on an Illumina HiSeq 2500. Unique molecular identifiers were incorporated into TCR beta cDNA libraries to reduce PCR and sequencing biases. Every 1 to 10 million input T cells yielded some 500,000 cDNA molecules, meaning each molecule approximated one T cell. The same protocol used for the earlier healthy control dataset was applied to prepare and sequence the patient libraries. Within a given batch, samples were prepared together, multiplexed and sequenced on the same HiSeq lane. Regarding the original processing steps: MIGEC handled the raw barcoded reads, throwing out single-read molecular identifier groups before consensus assembly and CDR3 extraction. Clonotype tables were post-analysed with VDJtools, and diversity was normalized by down-sampling all datasets to the smallest sample size. In repertoire overlap clustering, CDR3 amino acid sequences, but not nucleotide sequences, were matched to correct batch-related cross-sample contamination. TCRdb applied fastp at Q25 and MiXCR to the public reads, then kept only in-frame beta chains. Identical CDR3 protein sequences are pooled into one entry, listed with their most common genes and DNA. The V and J calls and clone size come from TCRdb's table, not from the authors' own analysis. The sample yields around 710,000 distinct CDR3 sequences; about half were counted once. Jointly, the top ten make up roughly 4.4% of the sample.

For this clonotype: Its antigen specificity is not known. Base qualities are not recorded, but no much larger clone differs from it by a single base.

TCR beta repertoires were profiled from peripheral blood of some 13 young patients with multiple sclerosis to demonstrate the VDJtools post-analysis software. Multiple sclerosis patients were children and adolescents aged roughly 6 to 17 years. CDR1 MDHEN and CDR2 SYDVKM were looked up in the germline V gene. Trimming at the junction amounts to 2 bases on V and 1 base on J, and the germline ends lie 11 bases apart. The CDR3 goes from the cysteine to the phenylalanine over 15 residues. The kept DNA is CDR3 alone, 45 bases in frame from the first base. Sequences were obtained from blood. The receptor's source is a girl aged 10 to 17 with multiple sclerosis. The sequence links TRBV28 to TRBJ1-2; TRBD1 is perhaps the D gene, given 6 matching bases. The bases read TGTGCCAGCAGTTTAAGGGGGACTATTAACTATGGCTACACCTTC. Its translation reads: CASSLRGTINYGYTF.